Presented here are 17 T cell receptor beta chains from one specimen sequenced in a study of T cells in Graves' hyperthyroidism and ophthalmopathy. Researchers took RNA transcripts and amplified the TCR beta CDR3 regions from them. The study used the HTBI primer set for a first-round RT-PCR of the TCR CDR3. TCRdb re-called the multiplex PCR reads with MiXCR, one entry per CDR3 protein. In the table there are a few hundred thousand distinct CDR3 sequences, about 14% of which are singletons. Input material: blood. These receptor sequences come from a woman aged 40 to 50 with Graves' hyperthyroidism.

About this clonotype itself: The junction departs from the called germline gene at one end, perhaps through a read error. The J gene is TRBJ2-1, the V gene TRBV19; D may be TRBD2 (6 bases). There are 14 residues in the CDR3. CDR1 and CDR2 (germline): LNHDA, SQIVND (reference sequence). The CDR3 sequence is CANSGDSGYNEQFF. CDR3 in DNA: TGTGCCAATAGTGGGGATAGCGGCTACAATGAGCAGTTCTTC. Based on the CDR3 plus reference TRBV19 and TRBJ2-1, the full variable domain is DGGITQSPKYLFRKEGQNVTLSCEQNLNHDAMYWYRQDPGQGLRLIYYSQIVNDFQKGDIAEGYSVSREKKESFPLTVTSAQKNPTAFYLCANSGDSGYNEQFFGPGTRLTVL.

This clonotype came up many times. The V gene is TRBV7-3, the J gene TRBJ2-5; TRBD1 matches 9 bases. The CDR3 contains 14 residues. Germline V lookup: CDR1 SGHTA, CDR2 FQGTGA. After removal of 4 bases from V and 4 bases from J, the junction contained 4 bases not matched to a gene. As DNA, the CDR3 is TGTGCCAGCAGCTCACAGGGGGCCCGAGAGACCCAGTACTTC. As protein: CASSSQGARETQYF.

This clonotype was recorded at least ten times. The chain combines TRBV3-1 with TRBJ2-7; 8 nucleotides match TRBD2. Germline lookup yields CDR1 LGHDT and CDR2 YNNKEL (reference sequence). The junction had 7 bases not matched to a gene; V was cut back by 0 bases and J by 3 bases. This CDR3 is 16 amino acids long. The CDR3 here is CASSQDLAGLNYEQYF. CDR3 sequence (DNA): TGTGCCAGCAGCCAAGATCTAGCGGGCCTAAACTACGAGCAGTACTTC.

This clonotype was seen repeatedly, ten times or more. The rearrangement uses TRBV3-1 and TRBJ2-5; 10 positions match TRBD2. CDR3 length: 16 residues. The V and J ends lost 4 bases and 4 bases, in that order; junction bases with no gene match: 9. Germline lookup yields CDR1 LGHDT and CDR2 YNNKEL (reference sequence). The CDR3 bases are TGTGCCAGCAGCCTTCGTCTAGCGGGAGCTTTAGAGACCCAGTACTTC. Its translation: CASSLRLAGALETQYF.

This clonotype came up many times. In DNA form, the CDR3 reads TGCGCCAGCAGCTTCCCGCCTTCCTACAATGAGCAGTTCTTC. This sequence encodes CASSFPPSYNEQFF. The chain links TRBV5-1 to TRBJ2-1; D not certain. Germline assignment: CDR1 SGHRS and CDR2 YFSETQ. The CDR3 runs 14 residues. V lost 2 bases and J 1 base, leaving 7 bases between the germline ends. Combining the CDR3 with reference TRBV5-1 and TRBJ2-1 gives the whole variable domain KAGVTQTPRYLIKTRGQQVTLSCSPISGHRSVSWYQQTPGQGLQFLFEYFSETQRNKGNFPGRFSGRQFSNSRSEMNVSTLELGDSALYLCASSFPPSYNEQFFGPGTRLTVL.

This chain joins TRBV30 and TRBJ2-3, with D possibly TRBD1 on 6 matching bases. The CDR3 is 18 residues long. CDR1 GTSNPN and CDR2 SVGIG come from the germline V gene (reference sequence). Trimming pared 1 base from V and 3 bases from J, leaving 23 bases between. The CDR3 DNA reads TGTGCCTGGAGTGAACTGCTCATCGCAGGGGCGGGTACAGATACGCAGTATTTT. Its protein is CAWSELLIAGAGTDTQYF.

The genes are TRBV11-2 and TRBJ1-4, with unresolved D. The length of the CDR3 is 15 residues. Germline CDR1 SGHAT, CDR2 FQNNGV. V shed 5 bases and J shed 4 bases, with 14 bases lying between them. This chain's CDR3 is CASSLELLGNEKLFF. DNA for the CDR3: TGTGCCAGCAGCCTGGAGTTATTGGGTAATGAAAAACTGTTTTTT. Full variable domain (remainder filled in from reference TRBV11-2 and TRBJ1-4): EAGVAQSPRYKIIEKRQSVAFWCNPISGHATLYWYQQILGQGPKLLIQFQNNGVVDDSQLPKDRFSAERLKGVDSTLKIQPAKLEDSAVYLCASSLELLGNEKLFFGSGTQLSVL.

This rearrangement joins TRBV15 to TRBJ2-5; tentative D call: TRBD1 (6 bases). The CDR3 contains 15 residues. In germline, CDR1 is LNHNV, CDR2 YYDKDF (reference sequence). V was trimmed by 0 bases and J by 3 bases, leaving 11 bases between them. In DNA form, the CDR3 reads TGTGCCACCAGCAGAGACCCGGGACACGAAGAGACCCAGTACTTC. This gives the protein CATSRDPGHEETQYF.

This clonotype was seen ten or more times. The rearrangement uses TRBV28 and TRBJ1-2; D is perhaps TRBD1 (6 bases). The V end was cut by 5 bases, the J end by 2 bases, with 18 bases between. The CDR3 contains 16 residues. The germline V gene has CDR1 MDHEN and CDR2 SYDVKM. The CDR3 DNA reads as TGTGCCAGCAGTCTATTACAGGGCAAGGGGAACTATGGCTACACCTTC. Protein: CASSLLQGKGNYGYTF.

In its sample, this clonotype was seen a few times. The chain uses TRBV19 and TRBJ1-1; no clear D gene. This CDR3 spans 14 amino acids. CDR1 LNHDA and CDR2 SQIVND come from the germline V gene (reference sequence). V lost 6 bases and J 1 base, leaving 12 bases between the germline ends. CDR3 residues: CASRLQPPNTEAFF. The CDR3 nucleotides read TGTGCCAGTAGACTCCAGCCACCGAACACTGAAGCTTTCTTT.

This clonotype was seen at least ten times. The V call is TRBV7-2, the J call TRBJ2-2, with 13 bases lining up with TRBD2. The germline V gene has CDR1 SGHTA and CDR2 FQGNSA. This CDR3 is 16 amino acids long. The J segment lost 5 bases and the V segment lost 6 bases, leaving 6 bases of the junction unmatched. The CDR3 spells CASRRLAGGGTGELFF. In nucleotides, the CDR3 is TGTGCCAGCAGACGACTAGCGGGAGGAGGTACCGGGGAGCTGTTTTTT.

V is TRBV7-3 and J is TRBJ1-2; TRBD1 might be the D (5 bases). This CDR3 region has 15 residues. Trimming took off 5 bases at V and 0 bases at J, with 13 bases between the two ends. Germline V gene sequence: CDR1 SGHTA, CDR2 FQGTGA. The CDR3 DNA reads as TGTGCCAGCAGCCCAAGTGCGGGGGCTAACTATGGCTACACCTTC. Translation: CASSPSAGANYGYTF.

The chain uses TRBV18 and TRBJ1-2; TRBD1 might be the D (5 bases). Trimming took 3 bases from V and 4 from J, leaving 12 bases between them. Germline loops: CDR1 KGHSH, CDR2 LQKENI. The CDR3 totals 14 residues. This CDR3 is CASSPGRDSYGYTF. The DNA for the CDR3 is TGTGCCAGCTCACCCGGGCGGGACTCCTATGGCTACACCTTC. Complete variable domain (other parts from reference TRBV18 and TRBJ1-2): NAGVMQNPRHLVRRRGQEARLRCSPMKGHSHVYWYRQLPEEGLKFMVYLQKENIIDESGMPKERFSAEFPKEGPSILRIQQVVRGDSAAYFCASSPGRDSYGYTFGSGTRLTVV.

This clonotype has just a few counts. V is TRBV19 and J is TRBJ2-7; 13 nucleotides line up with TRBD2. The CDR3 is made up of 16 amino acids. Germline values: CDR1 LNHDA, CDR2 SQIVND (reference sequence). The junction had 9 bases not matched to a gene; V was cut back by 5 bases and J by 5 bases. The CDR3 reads CASSDPGTSGKDEQYF. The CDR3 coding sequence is TGTGCCAGTAGTGACCCCGGGACTAGCGGGAAAGACGAGCAGTACTTC.

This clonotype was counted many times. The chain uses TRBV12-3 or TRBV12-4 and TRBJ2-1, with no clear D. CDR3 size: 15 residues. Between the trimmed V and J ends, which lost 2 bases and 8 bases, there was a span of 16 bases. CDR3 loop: CASSLQFTPSDEQFF. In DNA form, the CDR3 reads TGTGCCAGCAGTTTACAATTTACCCCGTCCGATGAGCAGTTCTTC.

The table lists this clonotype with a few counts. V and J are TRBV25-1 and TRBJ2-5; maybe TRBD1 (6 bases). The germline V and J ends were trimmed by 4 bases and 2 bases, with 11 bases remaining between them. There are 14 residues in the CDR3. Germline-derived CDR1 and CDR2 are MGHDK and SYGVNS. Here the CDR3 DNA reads TGTGCCAGCAGTGGATTGGACAGTCAAGAGACCCAGTACTTC. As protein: CASSGLDSQETQYF.

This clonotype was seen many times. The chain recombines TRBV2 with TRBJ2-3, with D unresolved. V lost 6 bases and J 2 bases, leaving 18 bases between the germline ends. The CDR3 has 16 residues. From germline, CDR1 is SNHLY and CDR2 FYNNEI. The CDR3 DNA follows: TGTGCCAGCAGAAAGGGCCCCTCGGGCCACACAGATACGCAGTATTTT. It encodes CASRKGPSGHTDTQYF.